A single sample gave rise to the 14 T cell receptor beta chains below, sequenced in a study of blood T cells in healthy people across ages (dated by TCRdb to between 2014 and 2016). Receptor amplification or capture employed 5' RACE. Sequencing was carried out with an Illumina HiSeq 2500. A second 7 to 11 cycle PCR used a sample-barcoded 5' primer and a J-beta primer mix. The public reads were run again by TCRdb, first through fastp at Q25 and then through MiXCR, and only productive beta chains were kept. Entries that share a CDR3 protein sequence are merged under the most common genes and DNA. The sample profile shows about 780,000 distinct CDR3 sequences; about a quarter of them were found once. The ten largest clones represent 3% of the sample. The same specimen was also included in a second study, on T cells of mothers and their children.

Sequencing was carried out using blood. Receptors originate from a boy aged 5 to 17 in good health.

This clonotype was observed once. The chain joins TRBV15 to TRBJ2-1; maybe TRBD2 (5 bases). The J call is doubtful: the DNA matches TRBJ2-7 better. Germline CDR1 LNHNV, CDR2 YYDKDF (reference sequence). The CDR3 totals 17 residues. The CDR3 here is CATSGLLGDTFSYEQYF. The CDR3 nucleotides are TGTGCCACCAGCGGGCTGCTGGGAGACACCTTCTCCTACGAGCAGTACTTC.

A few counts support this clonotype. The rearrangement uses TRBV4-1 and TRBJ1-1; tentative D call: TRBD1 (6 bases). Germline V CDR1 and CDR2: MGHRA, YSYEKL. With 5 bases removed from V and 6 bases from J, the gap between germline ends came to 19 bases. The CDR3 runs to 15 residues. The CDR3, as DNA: TGCGCCAGCAGCGCCCCGTGGGGGGGGGCCCCTGAAGCTTTCTTT. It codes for CASSAPWGGAPEAFF.

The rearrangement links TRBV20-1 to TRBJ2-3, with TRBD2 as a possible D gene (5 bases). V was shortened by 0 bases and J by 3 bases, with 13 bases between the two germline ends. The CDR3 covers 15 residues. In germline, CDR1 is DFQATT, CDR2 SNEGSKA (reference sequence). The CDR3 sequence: CSARENGIWTDTQYF. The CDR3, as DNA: TGCAGTGCTAGAGAAAACGGGATATGGACAGATACGCAGTATTTT.

DNA of the CDR3: TGTGCCAGCAGCTTACAGAGGCAATCAACTAATGAAAAACTGTTTTTT. Amino acids: CASSLQRQSTNEKLFF. J is TRBJ1-4 and V is TRBV7-6; D remains ambiguous. Trimming removed 2 bases at V and 0 bases at J, with 10 bases between. The CDR3 contains 16 residues. CDR1 and CDR2 (germline): SGHVS, FNYEAQ.

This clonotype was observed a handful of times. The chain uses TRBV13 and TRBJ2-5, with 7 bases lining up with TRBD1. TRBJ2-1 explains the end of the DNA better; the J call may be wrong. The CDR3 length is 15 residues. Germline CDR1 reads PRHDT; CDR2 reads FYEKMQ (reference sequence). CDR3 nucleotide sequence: TGTGCCAGCAGCTTATCCCTAGACAGGGCCCATGAGCAGTTCTTC. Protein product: CASSLSLDRAHEQFF.

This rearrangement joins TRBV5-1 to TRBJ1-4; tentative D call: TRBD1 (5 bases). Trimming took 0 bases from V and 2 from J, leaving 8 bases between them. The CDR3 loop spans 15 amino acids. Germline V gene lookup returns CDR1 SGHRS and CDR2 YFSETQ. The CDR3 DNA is TGCGCCAGCAGCTTGGAGAGGGACACTAATGAAAAACTGTTTTTT. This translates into CASSLERDTNEKLFF.

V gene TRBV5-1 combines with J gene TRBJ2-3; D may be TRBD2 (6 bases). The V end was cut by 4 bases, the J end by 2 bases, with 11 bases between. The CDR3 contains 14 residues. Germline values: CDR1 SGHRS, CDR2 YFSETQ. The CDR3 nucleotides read TGCGCCAGCAGCCGGTCGGGGGTCACAGATACGCAGTATTTT. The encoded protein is CASSRSGVTDTQYF.

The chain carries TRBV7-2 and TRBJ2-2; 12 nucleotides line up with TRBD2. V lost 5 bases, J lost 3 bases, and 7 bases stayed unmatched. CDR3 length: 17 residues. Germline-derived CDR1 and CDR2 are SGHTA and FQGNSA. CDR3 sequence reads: CASSPGLAGWYTGELFF. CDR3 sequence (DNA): TGTGCCAGCAGCCCCGGACTAGCGGGGTGGTACACCGGGGAGCTGTTTTTT.

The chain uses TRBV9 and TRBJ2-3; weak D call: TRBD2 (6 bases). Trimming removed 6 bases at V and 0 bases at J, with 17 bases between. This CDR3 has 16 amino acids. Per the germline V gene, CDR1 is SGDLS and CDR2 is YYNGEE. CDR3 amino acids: CASTIGSGQSTDTQYF. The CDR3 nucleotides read TGTGCCAGCACCATCGGGAGCGGGCAGAGCACAGATACGCAGTATTTT.

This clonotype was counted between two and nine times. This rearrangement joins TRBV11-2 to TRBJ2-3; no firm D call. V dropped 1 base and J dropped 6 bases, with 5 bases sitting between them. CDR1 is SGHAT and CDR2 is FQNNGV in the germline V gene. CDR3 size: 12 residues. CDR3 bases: TGTGCCAGCAGCTTAGCGTGGGATACGCAGTATTTT. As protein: CASSLAWDTQYF.

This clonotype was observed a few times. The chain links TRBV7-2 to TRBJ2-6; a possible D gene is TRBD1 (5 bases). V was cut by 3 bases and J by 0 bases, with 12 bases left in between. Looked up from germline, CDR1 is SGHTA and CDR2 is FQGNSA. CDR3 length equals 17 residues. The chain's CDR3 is CASSLQGVRSGANVLTF. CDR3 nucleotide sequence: TGTGCCAGCAGCTTGCAAGGGGTGCGCTCTGGGGCCAACGTCCTGACTTTC.

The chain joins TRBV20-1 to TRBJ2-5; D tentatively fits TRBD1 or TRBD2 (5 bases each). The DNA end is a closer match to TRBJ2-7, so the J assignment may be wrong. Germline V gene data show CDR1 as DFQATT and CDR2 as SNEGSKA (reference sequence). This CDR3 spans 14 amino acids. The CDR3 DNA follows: TGCAGTGCTAGAGTCGGGACGTCTCCCTACGAGCAGTACTTC. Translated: CSARVGTSPYEQYF.

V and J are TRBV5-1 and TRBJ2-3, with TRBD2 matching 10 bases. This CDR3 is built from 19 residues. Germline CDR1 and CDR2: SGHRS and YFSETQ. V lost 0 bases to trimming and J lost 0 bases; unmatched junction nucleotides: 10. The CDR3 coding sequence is TGCGCCAGCAGCTTGGTGTTAGCGGGAGGATTGTCTAGCACAGATACGCAGTATTTT. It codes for CASSLVLAGGLSSTDTQYF.

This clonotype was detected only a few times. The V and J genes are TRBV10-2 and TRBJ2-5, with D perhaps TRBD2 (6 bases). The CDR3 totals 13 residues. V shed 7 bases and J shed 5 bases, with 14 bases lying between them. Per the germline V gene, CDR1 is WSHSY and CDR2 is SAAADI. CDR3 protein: CASIPGDGETQYF. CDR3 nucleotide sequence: TGCGCCAGCATTCCGGGGGACGGGGAGACCCAGTACTTC.